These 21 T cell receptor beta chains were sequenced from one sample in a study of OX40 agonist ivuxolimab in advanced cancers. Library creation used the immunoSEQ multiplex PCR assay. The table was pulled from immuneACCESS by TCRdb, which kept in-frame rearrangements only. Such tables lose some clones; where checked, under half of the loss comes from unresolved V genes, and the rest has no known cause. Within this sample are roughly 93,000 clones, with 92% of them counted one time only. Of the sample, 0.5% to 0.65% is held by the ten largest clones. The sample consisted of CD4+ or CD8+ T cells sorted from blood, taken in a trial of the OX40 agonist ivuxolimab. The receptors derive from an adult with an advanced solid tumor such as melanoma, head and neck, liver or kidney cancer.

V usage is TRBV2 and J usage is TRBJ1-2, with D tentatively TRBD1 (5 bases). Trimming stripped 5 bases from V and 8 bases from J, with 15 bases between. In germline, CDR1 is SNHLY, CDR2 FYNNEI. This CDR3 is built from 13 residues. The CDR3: CASSIRDRGGYTF. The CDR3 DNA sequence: TGTGCCAGCAGTATCAGGGATCGGGGGGGCTACACCTTC. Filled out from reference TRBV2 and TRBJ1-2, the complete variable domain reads EPEVTQTPSHQVTQMGQEVILRCVPISNHLYFYWYRQILGQKVEFLVSFYNNEISEKSEIFDDQFSVERPDGSNFTLKIRSTKLEDSAMYFCASSIRDRGGYTFGSGTRLTVV.

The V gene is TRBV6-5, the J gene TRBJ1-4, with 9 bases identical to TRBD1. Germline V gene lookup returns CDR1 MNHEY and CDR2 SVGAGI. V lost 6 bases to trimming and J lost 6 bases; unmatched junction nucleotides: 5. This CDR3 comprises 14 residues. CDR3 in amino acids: CASSHRGQDEKLFF. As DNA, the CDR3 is TGTGCCAGCAGCCACAGGGGGCAGGATGAAAAACTGTTTTTT.

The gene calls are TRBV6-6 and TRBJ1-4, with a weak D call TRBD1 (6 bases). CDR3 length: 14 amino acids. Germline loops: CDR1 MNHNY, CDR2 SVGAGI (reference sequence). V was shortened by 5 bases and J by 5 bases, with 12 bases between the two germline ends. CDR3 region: CASSPGHQNEKLFF. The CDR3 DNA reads TGTGCCAGCAGTCCGGGACACCAAAATGAAAAACTGTTTTTT.

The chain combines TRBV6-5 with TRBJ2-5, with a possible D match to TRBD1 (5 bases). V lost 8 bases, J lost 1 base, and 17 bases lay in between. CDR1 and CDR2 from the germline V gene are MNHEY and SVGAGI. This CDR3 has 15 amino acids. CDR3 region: CASASIGGAQETQYF. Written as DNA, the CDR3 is TGTGCCAGCGCAAGTATAGGTGGGGCCCAAGAGACCCAGTACTTC.

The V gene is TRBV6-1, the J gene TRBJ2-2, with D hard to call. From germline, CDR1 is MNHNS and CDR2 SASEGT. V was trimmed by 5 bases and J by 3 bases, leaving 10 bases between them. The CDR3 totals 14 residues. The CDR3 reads CASSSRGDTGELFF. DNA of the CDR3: TGTGCCAGCAGTTCTCGTGGGGACACCGGGGAGCTGTTTTTT.

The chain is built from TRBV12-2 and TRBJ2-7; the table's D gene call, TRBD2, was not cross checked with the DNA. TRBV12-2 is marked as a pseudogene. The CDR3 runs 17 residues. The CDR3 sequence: CASRSSPQTSGTYEQYF. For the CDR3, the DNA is TGTGCAAGTCGCTCATCCCCCCAGACTAGCGGGACCTACGAGCAGTACTTC.

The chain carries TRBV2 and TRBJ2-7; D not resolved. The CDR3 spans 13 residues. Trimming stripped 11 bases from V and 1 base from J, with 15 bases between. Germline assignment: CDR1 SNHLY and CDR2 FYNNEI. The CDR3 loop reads CASKAQGSYEQYF. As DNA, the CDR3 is TGTGCCTCAAAAGCGCAAGGTTCCTACGAGCAGTACTTC.

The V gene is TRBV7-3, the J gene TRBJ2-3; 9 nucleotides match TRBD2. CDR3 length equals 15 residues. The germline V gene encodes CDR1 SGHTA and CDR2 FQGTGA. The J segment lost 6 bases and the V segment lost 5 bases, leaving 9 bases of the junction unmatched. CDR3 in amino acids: CASSPGVAGVDTQYF. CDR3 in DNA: TGTGCCAGCAGCCCCGGGGTAGCGGGAGTTGATACGCAGTATTTT.

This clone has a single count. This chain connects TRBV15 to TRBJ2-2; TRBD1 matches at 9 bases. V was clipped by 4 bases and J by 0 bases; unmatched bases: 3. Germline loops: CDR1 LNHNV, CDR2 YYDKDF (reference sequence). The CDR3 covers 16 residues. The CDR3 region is CATSKGDRANTGELFF. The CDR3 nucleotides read TGTGCCACCAGCAAGGGGGACAGGGCGAACACCGGGGAGCTGTTTTTT.

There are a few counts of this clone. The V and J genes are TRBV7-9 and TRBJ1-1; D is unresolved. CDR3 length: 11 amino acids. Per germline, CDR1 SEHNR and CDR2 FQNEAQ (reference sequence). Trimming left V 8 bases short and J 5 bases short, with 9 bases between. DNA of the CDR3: TGTGCCAGCGGACCGAGGACTGAAGCTTTCTTT. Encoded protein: CASGPRTEAFF.

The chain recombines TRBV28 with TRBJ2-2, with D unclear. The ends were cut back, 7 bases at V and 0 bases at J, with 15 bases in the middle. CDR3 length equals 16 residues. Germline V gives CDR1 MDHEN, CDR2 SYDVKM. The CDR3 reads CASTLRAAPNTGELFF. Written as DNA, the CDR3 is TGTGCCAGCACCCTCCGGGCAGCGCCGAACACCGGGGAGCTGTTTTTT.

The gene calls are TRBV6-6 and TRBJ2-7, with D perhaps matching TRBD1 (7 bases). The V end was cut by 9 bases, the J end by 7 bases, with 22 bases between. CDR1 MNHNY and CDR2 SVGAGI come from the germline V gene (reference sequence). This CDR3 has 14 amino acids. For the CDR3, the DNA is TGTGCCAGTAAAAGGGCAGGGGGAGGAAGGGAGCAGTACTTC. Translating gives CASKRAGGGREQYF.

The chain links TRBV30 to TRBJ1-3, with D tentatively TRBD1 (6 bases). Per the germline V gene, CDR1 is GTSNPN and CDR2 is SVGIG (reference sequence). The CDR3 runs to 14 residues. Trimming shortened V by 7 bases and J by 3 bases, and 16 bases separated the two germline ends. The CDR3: CALGGAQSGNTIYF. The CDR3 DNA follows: TGTGCCTTGGGGGGGGCGCAGAGTGGAAACACCATATATTTT.

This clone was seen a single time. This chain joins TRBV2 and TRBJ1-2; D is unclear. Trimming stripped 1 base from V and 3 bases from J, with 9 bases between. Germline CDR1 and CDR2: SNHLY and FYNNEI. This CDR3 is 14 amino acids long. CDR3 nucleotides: TGTGCCAGCAGTGAAGGACTCGCCCACTATGGCTACACCTTC. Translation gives CASSEGLAHYGYTF.

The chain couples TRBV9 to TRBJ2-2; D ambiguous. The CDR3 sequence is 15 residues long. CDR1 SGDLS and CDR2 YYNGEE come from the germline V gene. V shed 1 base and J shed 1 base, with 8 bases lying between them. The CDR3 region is CASSVRAGNTGELFF. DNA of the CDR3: TGTGCCAGCAGCGTAAGGGCAGGGAACACCGGGGAGCTGTTTTTT. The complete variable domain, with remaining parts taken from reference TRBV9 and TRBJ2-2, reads DSGVTQTPKHLITATGQRVTLRCSPRSGDLSVYWYQQSLDQGLQFLIQYYNGEERAKGNILERFSAQQFPDLHSELNLSSLELGDSALYFCASSVRAGNTGELFFGEGSRLTVL.

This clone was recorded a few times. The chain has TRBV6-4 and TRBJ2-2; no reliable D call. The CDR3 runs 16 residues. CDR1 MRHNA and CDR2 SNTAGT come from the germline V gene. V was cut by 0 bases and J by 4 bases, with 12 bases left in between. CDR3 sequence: CASSDSGSGPTGELFF. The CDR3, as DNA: TGTGCCAGCAGTGACTCGGGGTCCGGCCCCACCGGGGAGCTGTTTTTT.

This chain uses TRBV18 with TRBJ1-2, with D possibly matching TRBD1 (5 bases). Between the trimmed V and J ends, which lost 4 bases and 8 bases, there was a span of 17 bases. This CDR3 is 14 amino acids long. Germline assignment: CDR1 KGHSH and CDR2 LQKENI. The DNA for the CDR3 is TGTGCCAGCTCACTCCGAGGGGAGATCGGCGGCTACACCTTC. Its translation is CASSLRGEIGGYTF.

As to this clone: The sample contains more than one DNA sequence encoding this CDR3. The CDR3 region is CASSRDSYEQYF. In DNA, the CDR3 is TGTGCCAGCAGCCGGGATAGCTACGAGCAGTACTTC. The chain is built from TRBV2 and TRBJ2-7, with a weak D call TRBD2 (5 bases). Trimming removed 6 bases at V and 3 bases at J, with 9 bases between. The CDR3 runs to 12 residues. Germline CDR1 SNHLY, CDR2 FYNNEI.

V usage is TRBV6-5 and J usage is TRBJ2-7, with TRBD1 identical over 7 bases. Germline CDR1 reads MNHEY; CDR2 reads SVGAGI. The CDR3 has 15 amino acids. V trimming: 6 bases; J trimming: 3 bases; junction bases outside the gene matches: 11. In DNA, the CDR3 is TGTGCCAGCAGGTCACCCTCCGACAGGGACTACGAGCAGTACTTC. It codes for CASRSPSDRDYEQYF.

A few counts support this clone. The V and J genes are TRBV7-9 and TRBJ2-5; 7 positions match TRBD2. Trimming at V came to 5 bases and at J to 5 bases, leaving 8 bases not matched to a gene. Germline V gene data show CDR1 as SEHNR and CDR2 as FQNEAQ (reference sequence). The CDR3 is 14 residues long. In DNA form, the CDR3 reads TGTGCCAGCAGCAGTCTAGCGGTCCGGGAGACCCAGTACTTC. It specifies CASSSLAVRETQYF.

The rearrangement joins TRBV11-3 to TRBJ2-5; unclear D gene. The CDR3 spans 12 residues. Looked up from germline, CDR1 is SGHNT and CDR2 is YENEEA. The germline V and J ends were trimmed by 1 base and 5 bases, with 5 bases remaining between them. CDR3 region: CASSLGSETQYF. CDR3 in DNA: TGTGCCAGCAGCTTAGGCAGTGAGACCCAGTACTTC.